This T cell receptor (beta chain) was profiled in a study of CD8 T cells in Susac syndrome. V was clipped by 1 base and J by 9 bases; unmatched bases: 4. CDR3 length: 14 residues. Looked up from germline, CDR1 is LGHDT and CDR2 is YNNKEL (reference sequence). Regarding this clonotype: The antigen is not known.

The study, taken as a whole, reports: Susac-specific public clones in total CD8+ repertoires numbered roughly 17; in CD8+ TEMRA repertoires, they numbered 4 to 6.

cDNA came from about 0.51 to 1 ug RNA primed by random hexamers. TCRdb recomputed calls from the immunoSEQ multiplex PCR reads with MiXCR, one row per CDR3 protein. The sample holds 85,000 to 120,000 distinct CDR3 sequences; approximately 93% are singletons and the top ten take over 0.35%. The source of this sequence is a human donor with Susac syndrome. Specimen: CD8+ T cells from PBMCs. The chain couples TRBV3-1 to TRBJ2-7, with 12 bases matching TRBD1. In DNA, the CDR3 is TGTGCCAGCAGCCAAGGGGGGACAGGGGGCCGGCAGTACTTC. This codes for CASSQGGTGGRQYF.